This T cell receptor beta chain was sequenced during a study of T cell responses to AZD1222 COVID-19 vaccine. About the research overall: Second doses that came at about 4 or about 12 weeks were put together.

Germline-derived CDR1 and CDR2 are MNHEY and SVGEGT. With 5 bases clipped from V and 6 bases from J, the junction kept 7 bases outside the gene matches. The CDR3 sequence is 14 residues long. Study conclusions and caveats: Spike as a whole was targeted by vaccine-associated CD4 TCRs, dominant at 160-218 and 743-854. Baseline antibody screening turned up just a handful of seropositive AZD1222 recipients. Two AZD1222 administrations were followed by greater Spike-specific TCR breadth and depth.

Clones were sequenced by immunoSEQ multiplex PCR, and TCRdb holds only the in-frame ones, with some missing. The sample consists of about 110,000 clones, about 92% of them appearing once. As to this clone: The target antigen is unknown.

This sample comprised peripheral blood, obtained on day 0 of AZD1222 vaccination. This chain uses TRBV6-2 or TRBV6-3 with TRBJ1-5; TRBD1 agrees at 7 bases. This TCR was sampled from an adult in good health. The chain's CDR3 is CASSTRQGRQPQHF. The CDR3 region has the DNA TGTGCCAGCAGTACGAGACAGGGACGTCAGCCCCAGCATTTT.